This TCR beta chain was profiled in a study of early T cells in non-severe SARS-CoV-2 infection. MiXCR, applied by TCRdb to the 5' RACE reads, yields one record per CDR3 protein. Of 65,000 to 95,000 distinct CDR3 sequences listed, around 8.7% are singletons. This clonotype was observed at least ten times. Its target is unknown. Findings of the study overall: VDJdb-based matching was biased toward anti-spike CD8 responses and missed private and CD4 specificities.

CDR3 length: 16 residues. The trim removed 2 bases at V and 3 bases at J, leaving 7 bases unmatched. The germline gives CDR1 SGHRS, CDR2 YFSETQ. The sequence was collected from an adult who was a healthcare worker with PCR-confirmed SARS-CoV-2 infection or an uninfected control (not recorded which). V is TRBV5-1 and J is TRBJ2-7, with 11 bases aligning to TRBD2. Material for sequencing was whole blood. The CDR3 spells CASSLQPGTSGYEQYF. For the CDR3, the DNA is TGCGCCAGCAGCTTACAACCCGGGACTAGCGGCTACGAGCAGTACTTC.